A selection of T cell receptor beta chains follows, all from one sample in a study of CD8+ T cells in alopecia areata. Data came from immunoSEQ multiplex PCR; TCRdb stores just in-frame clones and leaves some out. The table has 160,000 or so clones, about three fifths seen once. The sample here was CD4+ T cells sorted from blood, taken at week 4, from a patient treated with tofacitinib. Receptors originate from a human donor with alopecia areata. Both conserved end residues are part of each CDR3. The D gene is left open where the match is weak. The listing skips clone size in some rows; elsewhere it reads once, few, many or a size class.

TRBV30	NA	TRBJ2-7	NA	CAWGGSYEQYF	TGTGCCTGGGGGGGCTCCTACGAGCAGTACTTC
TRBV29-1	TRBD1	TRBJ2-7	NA	CSVEESGTGIYEQYF	TGCAGCGTTGAAGAATCCGGGACAGGGATCTACGAGCAGTACTTC
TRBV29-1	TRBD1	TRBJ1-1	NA	CSVGRTGTEAFF	TGCAGCGTTGGGCGGACAGGGACTGAAGCTTTCTTT
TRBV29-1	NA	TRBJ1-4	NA	CSVEDPGTNEKLFF	TGCAGCGTTGAAGACCCGGGGACTAATGAAAAACTGTTTTTT
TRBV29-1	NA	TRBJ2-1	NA	CSGKGNNEQFF	TGCAGCGGTAAAGGAAACAATGAGCAGTTCTTC
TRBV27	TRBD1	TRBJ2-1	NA	CASSAGQGYRNEQFF	TGTGCCAGCAGTGCGGGACAGGGATATCGCAATGAGCAGTTCTTC
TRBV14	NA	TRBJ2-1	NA	CASSRRDLIRNEQFF	TGTGCCAGCAGTCGCCGGGACCTTATTCGGAATGAGCAGTTCTTC
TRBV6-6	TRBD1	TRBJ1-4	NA	CASSYSRGPNEKLFF	TGTGCCAGCAGTTACTCGAGGGGGCCTAATGAAAAACTGTTTTTT
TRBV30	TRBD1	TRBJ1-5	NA	CACQTAGTGLRPQHF	TGTGCCTGCCAAACCGCCGGGACAGGGCTCCGTCCCCAGCATTTT
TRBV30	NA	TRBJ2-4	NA	CAWESENIQYF	TGTGCCTGGGAATCCGAAAACATTCAGTACTTC
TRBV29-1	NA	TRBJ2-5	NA	CSGGAGPRAQYF	TGCAGCGGGGGAGCAGGGCCAAGGGCCCAGTACTTC
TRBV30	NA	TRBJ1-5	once	CAWSPGNNQPQHF	TGTGCCTGGAGTCCCGGGAACAATCAGCCCCAGCATTTT
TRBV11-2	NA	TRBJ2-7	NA	CASSPLAANSYEQYF	TGTGCCAGCAGCCCCTTAGCGGCTAACTCCTACGAGCAGTACTTC
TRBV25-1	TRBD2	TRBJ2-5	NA	CASSVGLGRVETQYF	TGTGCCAGCAGTGTTGGACTAGGGCGCGTGGAGACCCAGTACTTC
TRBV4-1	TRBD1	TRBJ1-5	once	CASSQRTGRQPQHF	TGCGCCAGCAGCCAGCGGACAGGGCGACAGCCCCAGCATTTT
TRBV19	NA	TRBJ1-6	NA	CASSDPGSSPLHF	TGTGCCAGTAGCGACCCAGGGAGTTCACCCCTCCACTTT
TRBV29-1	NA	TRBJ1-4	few	CSARGGGRTEKLFF	TGCAGCGCCCGAGGGGGGGGTCGAACTGAAAAACTGTTTTTT
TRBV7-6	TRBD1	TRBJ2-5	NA	CASSLRFVGRGQETQYF	TGTGCCAGCAGCTTACGGTTTGTCGGCAGGGGGCAAGAGACCCAGTACTTC
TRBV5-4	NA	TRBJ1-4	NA	CASSPRGGNEKLFF	TGTGCCAGCAGCCCGAGGGGGGGGAATGAAAAACTGTTTTTT
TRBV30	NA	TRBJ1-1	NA	CAWSVLTEAFF	TGTGCCTGGAGTGTCCTCACTGAAGCTTTCTTT
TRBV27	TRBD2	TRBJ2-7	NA	CASRVSGGYEQYF	TGTGCCAGCAGAGTGAGCGGGGGTTACGAGCAGTACTTC
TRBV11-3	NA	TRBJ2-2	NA	CASIRRGGTGELFF	TGTGCCAGCATCCGAAGGGGGGGCACCGGGGAGCTGTTTTTT